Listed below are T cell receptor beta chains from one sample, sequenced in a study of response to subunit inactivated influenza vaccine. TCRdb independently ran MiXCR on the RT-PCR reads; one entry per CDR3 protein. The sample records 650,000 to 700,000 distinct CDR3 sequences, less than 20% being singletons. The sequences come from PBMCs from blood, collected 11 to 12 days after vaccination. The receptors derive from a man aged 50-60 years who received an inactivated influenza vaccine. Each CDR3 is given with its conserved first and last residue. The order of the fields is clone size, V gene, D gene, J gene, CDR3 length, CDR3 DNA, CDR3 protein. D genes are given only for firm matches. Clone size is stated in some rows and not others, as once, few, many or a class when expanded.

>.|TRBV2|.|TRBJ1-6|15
TGTGCCAGCATTCAGGACAGTTCAGGAGGTTCACCCCTCCACTTT
CASIQDSSGGSPLHF
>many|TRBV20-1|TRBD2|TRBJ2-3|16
TGCAGTGCTAGAGAATTAGTGCTAGCGGCCACAGATACGCAGTATTTT
CSARELVLAATDTQYF
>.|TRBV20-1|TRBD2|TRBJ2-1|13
TGCAGTGCGCCGGGACTAGCGGGAATTGAGCAGTTCTTC
CSAPGLAGIEQFF
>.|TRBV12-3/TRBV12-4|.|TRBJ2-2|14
TGTGCCAGCAGATATGATGACATCACCGGGGAGCTGTTTTTT
CASRYDDITGELFF
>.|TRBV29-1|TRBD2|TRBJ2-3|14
TGCAGCGTTGCGACTAGCGGGAGCACAGATACGCAGTATTTT
CSVATSGSTDTQYF
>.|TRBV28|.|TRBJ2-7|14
TGTGCCAGCAATGATAGAGCGCAACCCCCGGGGCAGTACTTC
CASNDRAQPPGQYF
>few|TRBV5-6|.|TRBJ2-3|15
TGTGCCAGCCTCCCCAACAGGAGACGCACAGATACGCAGTATTTT
CASLPNRRRTDTQYF
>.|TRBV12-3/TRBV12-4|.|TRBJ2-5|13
TGTGCCAGCAGTTTAGGGGGTCTGAGGACCCAGTACTTC
CASSLGGLRTQYF
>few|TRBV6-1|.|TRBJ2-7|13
TGTGCCAGCAGTGAGCGGGACCGCTCCGAGCAGTACTTC
CASSERDRSEQYF
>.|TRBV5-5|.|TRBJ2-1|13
TGTGCCAGCAGCTTGTTGGGGGGAAATGAGCAGTTCTTC
CASSLLGGNEQFF
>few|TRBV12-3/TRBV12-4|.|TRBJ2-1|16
TGTGCCAGCAGTTTAGTAATGGGCCGGGCCTACAATGAGCAGTTCTTC
CASSLVMGRAYNEQFF
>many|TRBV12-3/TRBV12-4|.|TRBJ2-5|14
TGTGCCAGCAGTTTGTATCCCGGGGAAGAGACCCAGTACTTC
CASSLYPGEETQYF
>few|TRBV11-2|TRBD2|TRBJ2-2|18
TGTGCCAGCAGACCGGGACTAGCGGGAGGACAATACACCGGGGAGCTGTTTTTT
CASRPGLAGGQYTGELFF
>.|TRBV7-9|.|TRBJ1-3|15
TGTGCCAGCAGCTTTGATCTGGGTAAAGGAAACACCATATATTTT
CASSFDLGKGNTIYF
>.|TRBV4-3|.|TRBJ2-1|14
TGCGCCAGCAGCCTTGCAGCTTATTACAATGAGCAGTTCTTC
CASSLAAYYNEQFF
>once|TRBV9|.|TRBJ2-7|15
TGTGCCAGCAGCGTACGAGGGGGGTTCACCTACGAGCAGTACTTC
CASSVRGGFTYEQYF
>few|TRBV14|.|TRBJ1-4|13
TGTGCCAGCAGCCAACTAGCACGGGAAAAACTGTTTTTT
CASSQLAREKLFF
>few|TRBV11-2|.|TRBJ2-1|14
TGTGCCAGCAGCCGGCCCGGGACGTCAGCAGAGCAGTTCTTC
CASSRPGTSAEQFF
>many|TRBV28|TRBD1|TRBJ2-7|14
TGTGCCAGCAGTCCCCCAGGGGGCTCCTACGAGCAGTACTTC
CASSPPGGSYEQYF
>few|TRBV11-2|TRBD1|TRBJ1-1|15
TGTGCCAGCAGCTTACTACAGGGGAGGAACACTGAAGCTTTCTTT
CASSLLQGRNTEAFF
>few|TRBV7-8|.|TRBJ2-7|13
TGTGCCAGCACAACCGGGGACCACTACGAGCAGTACTTC
CASTTGDHYEQYF
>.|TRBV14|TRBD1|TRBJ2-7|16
TGTGCCAGCAGCCACCATTCGGGACAGAGCTCCTACGAGCAGTACTTC
CASSHHSGQSSYEQYF
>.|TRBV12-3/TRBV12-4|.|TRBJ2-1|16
TGTGCCAGCAGTTTCTGGCAGGGAGGACCCTACAATGAGCAGTTCTTC
CASSFWQGGPYNEQFF
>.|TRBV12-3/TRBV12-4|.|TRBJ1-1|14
TGTGCCAGCAGTTTACTGGTTCAGGTCACTGAAGCTTTCTTT
CASSLLVQVTEAFF
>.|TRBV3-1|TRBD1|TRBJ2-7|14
TGTGCCAGCAGCCAAGAAGGGGGCTGGTACGAGCAGTACTTC
CASSQEGGWYEQYF
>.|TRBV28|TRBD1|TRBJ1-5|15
TGTGCCAGCAGTTTCCTTACAGGGGGCAGTCAGCCCCAGCATTTT
CASSFLTGGSQPQHF
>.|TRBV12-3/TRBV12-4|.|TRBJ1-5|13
TGTGCCAGCAGTCCGAGGGCCAATCAGCCCCAGCATTTT
CASSPRANQPQHF
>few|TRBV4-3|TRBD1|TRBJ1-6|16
TGCGCCAGCAGCCAAGACCCGACAGGGGGCACTTCACCCCTCCACTTT
CASSQDPTGGTSPLHF
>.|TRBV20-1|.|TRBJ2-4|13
TGCAGTGCTAGTCAGGGATCCAAAAACATTCAGTACTTC
CSASQGSKNIQYF
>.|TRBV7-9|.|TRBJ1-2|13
TGTGCCAGCATCGCCGGTGGACAGCGAAGATACACCTTC
CASIAGGQRRYTF
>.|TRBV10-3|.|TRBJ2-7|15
TGTGCCATCAGTGAGGGGAGAAACCGGGACGCCGAGCAGTACTTC
CAISEGRNRDAEQYF
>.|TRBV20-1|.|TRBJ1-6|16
TGCAGTGGAGCGGGGGGTGAGGGCTCCTATAATTCACCCCTCCACTTT
CSGAGGEGSYNSPLHF
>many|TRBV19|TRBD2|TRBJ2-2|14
TGTGCCAGTAGCCAGCTAGCGGGCACCGGGGAGCTGTTTTTT
CASSQLAGTGELFF
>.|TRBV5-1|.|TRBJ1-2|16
TGCGCCAGCAGCTTGGCGTTACAGCCTAGAAACTATGGCTACACCTTC
CASSLALQPRNYGYTF
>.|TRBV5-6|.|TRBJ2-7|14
TGTGCCAGCAGCTTCCTTATGGTCTCCTACGAGCAGTACTTC
CASSFLMVSYEQYF
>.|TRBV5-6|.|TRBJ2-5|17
TGTGCCAGCAGATTAGGACCCAGCGTACCCTTCCAAGAGACCCAGTACTTC
CASRLGPSVPFQETQYF
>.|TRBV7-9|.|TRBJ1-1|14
TGTGCCAGCAGCCACCCGGGGAGAGGCACTGAAGCTTTCTTT
CASSHPGRGTEAFF
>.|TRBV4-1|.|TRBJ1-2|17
TGCGCCAGCAGCCAAGGGGTCGGGAGGAAAATTGACTATGGCTACACCTTC
CASSQGVGRKIDYGYTF
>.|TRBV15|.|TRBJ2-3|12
TGTGCCACCAGCAACCGCCTAGATACGCAGTATTTT
CATSNRLDTQYF
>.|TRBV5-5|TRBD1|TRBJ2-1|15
TGTGCCAGCAGCTTGGAGGGACAGGGAATGTATGAGCAGTTCTTC
CASSLEGQGMYEQFF
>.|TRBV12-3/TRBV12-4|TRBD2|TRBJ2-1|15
TGTGCCAGCAGTTTAGCGGGAGGGCTTCACAATGAGCAGTTCTTC
CASSLAGGLHNEQFF
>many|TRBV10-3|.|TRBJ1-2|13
TGTGCCATCAGTGAGTCGCCGGATTTGGGCTACACCTTC
CAISESPDLGYTF
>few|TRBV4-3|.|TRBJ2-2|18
TGCGCCAGCAGCCAAGAGTACCCTACCCAGGTGAACACCGGGGAGCTGTTTTTT
CASSQEYPTQVNTGELFF
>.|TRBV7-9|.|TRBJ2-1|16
TGTGCCAGCAGCCCGAACGAGGGGCTAGCCTACATTGAGCAGTTCTTC
CASSPNEGLAYIEQFF
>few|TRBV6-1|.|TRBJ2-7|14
TGTGCCAGCAGTCCCCGGGACGAGACCTACGAGCAGTACTTC
CASSPRDETYEQYF
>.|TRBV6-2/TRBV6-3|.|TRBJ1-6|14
TGTGCCAGCAGTCCGGGGGACTATAATTCACCCCTCCACTTT
CASSPGDYNSPLHF
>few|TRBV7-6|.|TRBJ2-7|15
TGTGCCAGCAGCTTGGTGGGGTTAAGCTCCTACGAGCAGTACTTC
CASSLVGLSSYEQYF
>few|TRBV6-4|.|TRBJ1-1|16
TGTGCCAGCAGTGACTCTAAAACAGCTGAGAACACTGAAGCTTTCTTT
CASSDSKTAENTEAFF
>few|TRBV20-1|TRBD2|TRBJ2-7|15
TGCAGTGCTGCCCCCATAGCGGGAGGATCCTACGAGCAGTACTTC
CSAAPIAGGSYEQYF
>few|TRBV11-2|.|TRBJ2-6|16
TGTGCCAGCAGTCCAAATACAGGGTCTGGGGCCAACGTCCTGACTTTC
CASSPNTGSGANVLTF
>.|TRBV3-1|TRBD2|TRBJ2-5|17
TGTGCCAGCAGCTACGCGGGAGGGCCGGAGGTTCAAGAGACCCAGTACTTC
CASSYAGGPEVQETQYF
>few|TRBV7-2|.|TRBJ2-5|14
TGTGCCAGCAGACCTACTTACGCCGAGGAGACCCAGTACTTC
CASRPTYAEETQYF
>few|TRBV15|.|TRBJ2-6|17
TGTGCCACCAGCAGAGATGAAGTCGGGGCTGGGGCCAACGTCCTGACTTTC
CATSRDEVGAGANVLTF
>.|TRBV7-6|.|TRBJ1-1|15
TGTGCCAGCAGCTTAGACTTTGGGGCCAGTCAAGAAGCTTTCTTT
CASSLDFGASQEAFF